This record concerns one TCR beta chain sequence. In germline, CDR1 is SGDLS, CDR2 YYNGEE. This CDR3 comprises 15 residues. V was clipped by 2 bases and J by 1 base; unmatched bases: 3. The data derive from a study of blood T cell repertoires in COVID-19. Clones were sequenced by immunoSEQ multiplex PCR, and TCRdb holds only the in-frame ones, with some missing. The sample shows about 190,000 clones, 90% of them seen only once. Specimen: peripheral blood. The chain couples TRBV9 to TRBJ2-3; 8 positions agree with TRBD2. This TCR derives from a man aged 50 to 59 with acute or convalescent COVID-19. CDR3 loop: CASSVLAGRTDTQYF. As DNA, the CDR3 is TGTGCCAGCAGCGTTCTAGCGGGCCGCACAGATACGCAGTATTTT.